This T cell receptor beta chain was obtained from a study of shared clonotypes between healthy human individuals (TCRdb year 2020). Study-level background: The cohort comprised two women and a few men aged 18 to 49 years. Blood TCR repertoires of a handful of healthy adults were deeply sequenced to estimate repertoire size and the extent of clonotype sharing between individuals. To increase sequencing depth and limit assay-specific biases, different laboratories used diverse techniques to prepare libraries and sequence TCR repertoires. Between about 0.8 and 9 billion PBMCs per donor were obtained by leukapheresis. The paper as a whole reports these results and caveats: The small number of donors limited the genetic and exposure-history diversity represented. Sampling was limited to blood, and TCR repertoires in tissue likely differ from TCR repertoires in blood. Pairwise subsampling led to the expectation that sequencing depth would affect the degree of clonotype sharing among donors.

Healthy HIV-negative adults with no recently reported acute infections or vaccinations were included as donors. Every donor was a Caucasian adult living in Nashville, Tennessee, USA. For unsorted samples, around 90 million PBMCs were counted, and genomic DNA was extracted using the QIAamp DNA Blood Mini kit. Blood was collected by leukapheresis, and PBMCs were isolated by Ficoll-Histopaque density gradient centrifugation and then cryopreserved in liquid nitrogen vapor phase. TCR CDR3 regions were amplified from genomic DNA by multiplex PCR using the deep immunoSEQ assay. Extracted genomic DNA from each cell subset was spread evenly across all wells of several immunoSEQ 96-well plates, with each plate serving as a replicate. For unsorted PBMC, approximately 0.3 ug of genomic DNA, equivalent to about 30,000 T cell genomes, went into each replicate PCR. Ten immunoSEQ deep assay plates were used to sequence the unsorted PBMC genomic DNA. The purified libraries were quantified using a Qubit 3.0 fluorometer, sized with a Bioanalyzer 2100, and then quantified again using the KAPA Library Quantification kit. A separate single-read 150-cycle Illumina NextSeq 550 flow cell was used to sequence each immunoSEQ 96-well plate. The paper's data handling went like this. Because the immunoSEQ output held only junctional sequences and lacked quality scores, the filtering could not match the filtering applied to full-length reads. To assign V/J genes and CDR3, sequences were annotated using PyIR, a Python wrapper for IgBLAST v1.9, with IMGT germline references. Reads were removed for weak V/J assignments (E-value above 1e-6), missing CDR3, stop codons, out-of-frame junctions, or ambiguous translated residues. V3J clonotypes were defined as sequences sharing the same inferred V gene, J gene, and CDR3 amino acid sequence. Percentage overlap between repertoires was computed as shared unique clonotypes divided by the size of the smaller repertoire. Richness of each repertoire was evaluated using RTK rarefaction, the Chao1 estimator, and Recon v2.1 estimates of unobserved clonotypes. The table comes from immuneACCESS by way of TCRdb, which keeps in-frame sequences with V and J called. Part of the clones is missing from these tables; in studies checked, under half for an unresolved V gene and the rest for unknown reasons. D and trimming were read from the DNA, whereas the V and J calls and clone size are those reported in that table. This sample holds 490,000 or so clones; 76% were observed only once. The top ten clones comprise 10% to 15% of the sample.

Worth noting for this clone: The antigen it recognizes is unknown. No much larger clone exists at a distance of one base, and base qualities are not known.

This receptor was obtained from a woman aged 40 to 50 in good health. Some clones in this sample may be carry-over from other donors' samples. The source material was PBMCs.

The CDR3 region: CASRGDGLGPNTGELFF. Here is the DNA: TGTGCCAGCAGGGGGGATGGGCTAGGACCGAACACCGGGGAGCTGTTTTTT. The chain is assembled from TRBV7-6 and TRBJ2-2; the D call could be TRBD1 or TRBD2, with each sharing 5 bases. Cut back by 6 bases and 0 bases, the V and J ends lie 17 bases apart. In the germline V gene, CDR1 corresponds to SGHVS and CDR2 to FNYEAQ. From its cysteine to its phenylalanine, the CDR3 spans 17 amino acids. The entry retains the CDR3 DNA only, 51 bases that are in frame from base 1.